The rows below give T cell receptor beta chains drawn from one sample of a study of CD8+CD57+ T cells in acquired aplastic anemia. TCRdb reprocessed the reads via MiXCR and lists one record per CDR3 protein. The table has about 160,000 distinct CDR3 sequences, roughly 50% seen once. Material for sequencing was sorted CD4+, CD8+, or CD8+CD57+ T cells (not recorded which) from PBMCs. These receptors all come from a human donor with aplastic anemia. CDR3s include the opening cysteine and the closing phenylalanine or tryptophan. The order of the fields is J gene, V gene, D gene, CDR3 length, clone size, CDR3 protein. The D gene is left open where the match is weak. Rows may omit the clone size; those that give it use once, few, many or a size class.

j_gene: TRBJ2-7
v_gene: TRBV29-1
d_gene: TRBD1
len: 12
abundance: NA
CDR3aa: CSFRQGSYEQYF

j_gene: TRBJ1-5
v_gene: TRBV19
d_gene: TRBD1
len: 14
abundance: few
CDR3aa: CASSSQGAGQPQHF

j_gene: TRBJ2-3
v_gene: TRBV7-8
d_gene: TRBD2
len: 15
abundance: NA
CDR3aa: CAWSVLREEGDTQYF

j_gene: TRBJ1-5
v_gene: TRBV24-1
d_gene: NA
len: 18
abundance: many
CDR3aa: CATSDFRGPLICNQPQHF

j_gene: TRBJ1-1
v_gene: TRBV5-1
d_gene: TRBD1
len: 13
abundance: many
CDR3aa: CASGVTGDTEAFF

j_gene: TRBJ1-2
v_gene: TRBV12-3/TRBV12-4
d_gene: NA
len: 15
abundance: NA
CDR3aa: CASSGTGQRSYGYTF

j_gene: TRBJ1-1
v_gene: TRBV5-1
d_gene: NA
len: 15
abundance: NA
CDR3aa: CASSLLSRMNTEAFF

j_gene: TRBJ2-3
v_gene: TRBV10-3
d_gene: NA
len: 14
abundance: NA
CDR3aa: CAIRGLSSTDTQYF

j_gene: TRBJ2-3
v_gene: TRBV5-1
d_gene: TRBD1
len: 17
abundance: many
CDR3aa: CASSSSPGTGAGDTQYF

j_gene: TRBJ2-3
v_gene: TRBV7-9
d_gene: NA
len: 15
abundance: many
CDR3aa: CASSVTMTGRDTQYF

j_gene: TRBJ2-1
v_gene: TRBV2
d_gene: TRBD1
len: 12
abundance: few
CDR3aa: CASSDRGYEQFF